The present T cell receptor (beta chain) was sequenced within a study of T cells in Graves' hyperthyroidism and ophthalmopathy. About the research overall: Sampling of peripheral blood happened at initial diagnosis, prior to any treatment.

At least ten counts were recorded for this clonotype. With 0 bases removed from V and 6 bases from J, the gap between germline ends came to 13 bases. The CDR3 loop spans 16 amino acids. From germline, CDR1 is SGHRS and CDR2 YFSETQ. RNA transcripts provided the source from which TCR beta CDR3 regions were amplified. HTBI primers were used for first-round RT-PCR of the TCR CDR3. One entry per CDR3 protein results from TCRdb running MiXCR on the multiplex PCR reads. The sample lists roughly 200,000 distinct CDR3 sequences, around 17% occurring once. The source is a man in his forties with Graves' hyperthyroidism. V gene TRBV5-1 combines with J gene TRBJ1-6; D is ambiguous. Sequencing was carried out using blood. The CDR3 DNA is TGCGCCAGCAGCTTGGTGGCCGATATGGGTAATTCACCCCTCCACTTT. It yields the protein CASSLVADMGNSPLHF.